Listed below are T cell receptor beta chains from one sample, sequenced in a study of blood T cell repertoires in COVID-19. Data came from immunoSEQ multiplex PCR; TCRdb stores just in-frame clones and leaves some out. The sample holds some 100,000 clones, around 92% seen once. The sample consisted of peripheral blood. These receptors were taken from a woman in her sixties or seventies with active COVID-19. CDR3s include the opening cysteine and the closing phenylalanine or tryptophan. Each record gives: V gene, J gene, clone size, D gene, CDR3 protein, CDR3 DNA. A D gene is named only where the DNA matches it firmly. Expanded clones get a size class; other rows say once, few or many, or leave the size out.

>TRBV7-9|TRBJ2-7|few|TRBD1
CASSLASQGAYEQYF
TGTGCCAGCAGCTTAGCGTCCCAGGGGGCCTACGAGCAGTACTTC
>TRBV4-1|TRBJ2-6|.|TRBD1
CASSQVGTVRSGANVLTF
TGCGCCAGCAGCCAAGTTGGGACAGTCAGGTCTGGGGCCAACGTCCTGACTTTC
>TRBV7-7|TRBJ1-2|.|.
CASSPEFIQGPNYGYTF
TGTGCTAGCAGCCCTGAGTTTATTCAGGGTCCTAACTATGGCTACACCTTC
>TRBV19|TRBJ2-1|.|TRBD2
CASTHPSGANSSYNEQFF
TGTGCCAGTACTCACCCGAGCGGGGCTAACAGCTCCTACAATGAGCAGTTCTTC
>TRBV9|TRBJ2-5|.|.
CASSAPGETQYF
TGTGCCAGCAGCGCCCCCGGGGAGACCCAGTACTTC
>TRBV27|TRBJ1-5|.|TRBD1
CASSSRGHQPQHF
TGTGCCAGCAGTTCCAGGGGGCATCAGCCCCAGCATTTT
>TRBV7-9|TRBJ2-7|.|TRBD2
CASSSPETSGIRSSYEQYF
TGTGCCAGCAGCTCCCCGGAGACTAGCGGGATCAGGAGCTCCTACGAGCAGTACTTC
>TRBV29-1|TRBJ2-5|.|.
CSVNGQFGETQYF
TGCAGCGTTAATGGACAGTTCGGAGAGACCCAGTACTTC
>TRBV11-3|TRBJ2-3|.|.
CASSYTGGVVGTDTQYF
TGTGCCAGCAGCTACACCGGCGGGGTAGTCGGCACAGATACGCAGTATTTT
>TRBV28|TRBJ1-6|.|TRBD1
CASSPGTGAPRLNNSPLHF
TGTGCCAGCAGTCCCGGGACAGGGGCCCCCCGGCTAAATAATTCACCCCTCCACTTT
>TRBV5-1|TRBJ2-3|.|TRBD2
CASSLAASGGAVDTQYF
TGCGCCAGCAGCTTGGCGGCTAGCGGGGGGGCGGTAGATACGCAGTATTTT
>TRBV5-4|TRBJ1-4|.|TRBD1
CASSFEQGRDEKLFF
TGTGCCAGCAGTTTCGAACAGGGGCGGGATGAAAAACTGTTTTTT
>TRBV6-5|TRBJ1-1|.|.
CASCEIGANTEAFF
TGTGCCAGCTGCGAAATTGGTGCGAACACTGAAGCTTTCTTT
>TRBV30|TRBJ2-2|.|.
CAWSVAGANTGELFF
TGTGCCTGGAGTGTAGCGGGCGCGAACACCGGGGAGCTGTTTTTT
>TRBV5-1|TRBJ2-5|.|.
CASSFTGEETQYF
TGCGCCAGCAGCTTCACCGGGGAGGAGACCCAGTACTTC
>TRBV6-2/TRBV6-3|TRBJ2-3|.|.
CASSYRELTDTQYF
TGTGCCAGCAGTTATAGAGAGCTCACAGATACGCAGTATTTT
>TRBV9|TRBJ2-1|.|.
CASSPHEGTVGNEQFF
TGTGCCAGCAGCCCCCACGAGGGAACGGTCGGCAATGAGCAGTTCTTC
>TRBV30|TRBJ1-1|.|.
CAWTRGTSTEAFF
TGTGCCTGGACCAGAGGGACATCCACTGAAGCTTTCTTT
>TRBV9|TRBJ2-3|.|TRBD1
CASSDPRRTGSDTQYF
TGTGCCAGCAGCGATCCAAGGAGGACAGGGTCAGATACGCAGTATTTT
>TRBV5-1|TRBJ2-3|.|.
CASSPTGPDTQYF
TGCGCCAGCAGCCCGACAGGCCCAGATACGCAGTATTTT
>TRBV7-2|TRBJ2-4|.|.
CASSLDGKAKNIQYF
TGTGCCAGCAGCTTAGACGGTAAAGCCAAAAACATTCAGTACTTC
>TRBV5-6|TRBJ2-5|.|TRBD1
CASSVSRDRGRDTQYF
TGTGCCAGCAGCGTCTCCCGGGACAGGGGTAGGGATACCCAGTACTTC
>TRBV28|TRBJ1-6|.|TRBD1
CASSTATGGVIKSPLHF
TGTGCCAGCAGTACTGCGACAGGGGGCGTAATTAAGTCACCCCTCCACTTT
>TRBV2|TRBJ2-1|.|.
CASIVSENEQFF
TGTGCCAGCATTGTTAGCGAAAATGAGCAGTTCTTC
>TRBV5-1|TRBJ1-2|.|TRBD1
CASSSDTGGAGYTF
TGCGCCAGCAGTTCGGACACAGGGGGCGCCGGCTACACCTTC
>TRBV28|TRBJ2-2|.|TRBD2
CASSFLGLAPNTGELFF
TGTGCCAGCAGTTTTTTGGGACTAGCGCCAAACACCGGGGAGCTGTTTTTT
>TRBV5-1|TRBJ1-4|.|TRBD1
CASSLSGTGGEKLFF
TGCGCCAGCAGCTTGTCGGGGACAGGGGGCGAAAAACTGTTTTTT
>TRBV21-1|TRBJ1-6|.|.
CASSIVVSESIGDLNNSPLHF
TGTGCCAGCAGCATAGTCGTGTCCGAGTCGATCGGGGACTTAAATAATTCACCCCTCCACTTT
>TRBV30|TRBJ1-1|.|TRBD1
CACSPDRGTEAFF
TGTGCCTGCTCCCCGGACAGGGGCACTGAAGCTTTCTTT